The clone carrying this T cell receptor (beta chain) was found many times. Using its own MiXCR run on the RT-PCR reads, TCRdb lists one record per CDR3 protein. The sample includes hundreds of thousands of distinct CDR3 sequences, about 8% of them seen just once. The CDR3 is made up of 14 amino acids. Germline V gives CDR1 DFQATT, CDR2 SNEGSKA (reference sequence). V shed 3 bases, J shed 0 bases, and the junction held 1 base outside the gene matches. This record belongs to a study of response to subunit inactivated influenza vaccine. Material: PBMCs from blood, obtained around 25 months after vaccination. The source of this sequence is a man aged 50 to 69 who received an inactivated influenza vaccine. The chain carries TRBV20-1 and TRBJ2-1, with 8 nucleotides matching TRBD2. For the CDR3, the DNA is TGCAGTGCTAGCGGGAGGGTCTCCTACAATGAGCAGTTCTTC. Its protein product is CSASGRVSYNEQFF.